This T cell receptor beta chain came from a study of T cells in Graves' hyperthyroidism and ophthalmopathy. CDR1 and CDR2 from the germline V gene are MGHRA and YSYEKL. V dropped 1 base and J dropped 10 bases, with 13 bases sitting between them. The CDR3 covers 14 residues. PBMCs were sourced from 9 to 10 ml fresh peripheral blood. From RNA transcripts, TCR beta CDR3 regions were amplified. The primer set for the first-round RT-PCR of the TCR CDR3 was HTBI. One entry per CDR3 protein results from TCRdb running MiXCR on the multiplex PCR reads. Of some 500,000 distinct CDR3 sequences in the sample, 14% were seen once. This clonotype was observed a few times.

This chain joins TRBV4-1 and TRBJ2-2; unclear D gene. The origin of this receptor is a woman between 18 and 30 years old with Graves' hyperthyroidism. The specimen sequenced was blood. This CDR3 reads CASSQVSLLSELFF. The CDR3 DNA is TGCGCCAGCAGCCAAGTTAGCCTATTATCGGAGCTGTTTTTT.